This T cell receptor beta chain was sequenced for a study of T cells in Graves' hyperthyroidism and ophthalmopathy. Study summary: Upon initial diagnosis and before any treatment, peripheral blood was collected. Study-level findings and limits: In blood, most of the thyroid clonotypes expanded above 0.001 were also present. Stable hyperthyroidism and ophthalmopathy were separated using 13 V-J signatures.

This clonotype was counted ten times or more. Its target is unknown. At one end, the junction sequence differs from germline, possibly due to a read error. Template material for amplifying TCR beta CDR3 regions consisted of RNA transcripts. The TCR CDR3 first-round RT-PCR relied on the HTBI primer set. TCRdb recomputed calls from the multiplex PCR reads with MiXCR, one row per CDR3 protein. The sample carries about 380,000 distinct CDR3 sequences, roughly 13% recorded once. Germline CDR1 is SSHAT and CDR2 is FNYEAQ (reference sequence). This CDR3 is 15 amino acids long. This TCR was recovered from a woman aged 55 to 70 with Graves' hyperthyroidism. Source material: blood. This rearrangement joins TRBV7-7 to TRBJ1-4, with D possibly being TRBD1 (5 bases). The CDR3 sequence is CASSFRDGSNEKLFF. In DNA form, the CDR3 reads TGTGCTAGCAGCTTCAGGGACGGTTCTAATGAAAAACTGTTTTTT.